This TCR beta chain was identified in a study of T cells after yellow fever vaccination. For the study at large: Any fraction with a low cell number was prepared using SMART-Seq v4 Ultra Low Input.

Trimming at V came to 3 bases and at J to 2 bases, leaving 9 bases not matched to a gene. Germline CDR1 is LNHNV and CDR2 is YYDKDF (reference sequence). This CDR3 spans 16 amino acids. This clonotype has a count of ten or more. The target antigen is unknown. Findings and limits, study-wide: Detected again after the booster were most primary-vaccination clones, at roughly 95% CD4 and more than 70% CD8. The secondary T-cell response peaked on day 5, not day 15, but was weaker.

Universal primer sites and UMIs were introduced during 5'RACE template-switching synthesis of TCR cDNA. Via MiXCR, TCRdb re-called the 5' RACE reads, giving one row per CDR3 protein. The sample consists of hundreds of thousands of distinct CDR3 sequences, around 5.2% of them appearing once. Sample: CD4+ T cells sorted from PBMCs, taken on the day of the yellow fever booster vaccination. This sequence originates from a man aged 18 to 30 who received the YFV17D yellow fever vaccine. The chain couples TRBV15 to TRBJ2-7; 8 bases match TRBD1. The CDR3 DNA follows: TGTGCCACCAGCAGGGATGAGACAGGGGCCGCCTACGAGCAGTACTTC. This translates into CATSRDETGAAYEQYF.